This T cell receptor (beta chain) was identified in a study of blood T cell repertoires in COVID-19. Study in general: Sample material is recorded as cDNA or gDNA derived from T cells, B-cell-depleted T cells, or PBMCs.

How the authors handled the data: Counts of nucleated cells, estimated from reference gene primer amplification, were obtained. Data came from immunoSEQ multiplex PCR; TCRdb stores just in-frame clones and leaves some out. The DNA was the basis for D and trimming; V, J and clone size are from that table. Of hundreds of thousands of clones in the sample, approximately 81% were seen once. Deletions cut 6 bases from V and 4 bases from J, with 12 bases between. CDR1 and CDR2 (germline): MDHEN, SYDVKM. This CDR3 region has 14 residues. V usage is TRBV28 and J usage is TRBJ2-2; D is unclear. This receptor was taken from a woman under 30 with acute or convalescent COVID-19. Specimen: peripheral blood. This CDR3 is CASSSIPFTGELFF. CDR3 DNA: TGTGCCAGCAGCTCTATCCCTTTCACCGGGGAGCTGTTTTTT.